One sample yielded the 26 T cell receptor beta chains listed below, sequenced in a study of T cell repertoires in cytomegalovirus infection. Using its own MiXCR run on the reads, TCRdb lists one record per CDR3 protein. This table has some 350,000 distinct CDR3 sequences, around 18% appearing once. What was sequenced was PBMCs. These receptor sequences come from a human donor in good health (CMV status not recorded). Some clones in this sample may be carry-over from other donors' samples.

This clonotype appeared a few times. This CDR3 reads CATQKIGQPQHF. DNA for the CDR3: TGTGCCACCCAAAAGATCGGACAGCCCCAGCATTTT. V gene TRBV12-3 or TRBV12-4 combines with J gene TRBJ1-5; no clear D gene. The length of the CDR3 is 12 residues. V gave up 10 bases and J gave up 7 bases, with 14 bases separating them.

The sample holds many counts of this clonotype. The V and J genes are TRBV7-7 and TRBJ1-1, with TRBD1 matching 7 bases. This CDR3 region has 14 residues. From germline, CDR1 is SSHAT and CDR2 FNYEAQ (reference sequence). V lost 5 bases, J lost 6 bases, and 9 bases stayed unmatched. The CDR3 sequence: CASSANRDRAEAFF. The CDR3 DNA reads TGTGCCAGCAGCGCGAACCGGGACAGAGCTGAAGCTTTCTTT.

This clonotype was observed at least ten times. The chain couples TRBV12-3 or TRBV12-4 to TRBJ1-1, with D possibly being TRBD1 (5 bases). V was pared by 3 bases and J by 1 base, with 12 bases between. This CDR3 is built from 15 residues. Written as DNA, the CDR3 is TGTGCCAGCAGTTTCTCGGGGGGAGAGAACACTGAAGCTTTCTTT. Translation gives CASSFSGGENTEAFF.

The sample holds a few counts of this clonotype. The chain carries TRBV6-1 and TRBJ1-2; 9 nucleotides align to TRBD1. The CDR3 has 12 amino acids. Germline values: CDR1 MNHNS, CDR2 SASEGT. V shed 8 bases and J 8 bases; nucleotides not matched to a gene: 6. CDR3 amino acids: CASGNRGHGYTF. CDR3 DNA: TGTGCCAGCGGAAACAGGGGGCACGGCTACACCTTC.

A few counts support this clonotype. The rearrangement uses TRBV7-2 and TRBJ1-1, with TRBD1 matching 8 bases. The CDR3 sequence is 14 residues long. The junction had 5 bases not matched to a gene; V was cut back by 5 bases and J by 3 bases. Germline loops: CDR1 SGHTA, CDR2 FQGNSA. CDR3 coding DNA: TGTGCCAGCAGCATCCGACAGGGGTACACTGAAGCTTTCTTT. It yields the protein CASSIRQGYTEAFF.

In its sample, this clonotype was seen many times. The gene calls are TRBV7-8 and TRBJ1-5, with 7 positions matching TRBD1. The J segment lost 7 bases and the V segment lost 5 bases, leaving 2 bases of the junction unmatched. This CDR3 has 12 amino acids. CDR1 and CDR2 from the germline V gene are SGHVS and FQNEAQ. The CDR3 sequence is CASSKDRQPQHF. DNA of the CDR3: TGTGCCAGCAGCAAGGACAGGCAGCCCCAGCATTTT.

This clonotype was detected ten times or more. The chain recombines TRBV7-2 with TRBJ1-1; unclear D gene. CDR1 and CDR2 from the germline V gene are SGHTA and FQGNSA. V lost 3 bases and J 0 bases, leaving 23 bases between the germline ends. CDR3 length: 19 amino acids. The CDR3 is CASSFNSVHDLSLNTEAFF. As DNA, the CDR3 is TGTGCCAGCAGCTTTAACAGTGTACACGACCTTAGCCTGAACACTGAAGCTTTCTTT.

Ten or more counts support this clonotype. The rearrangement links TRBV7-2 to TRBJ2-3; 8 bases are shared with TRBD2. With V trimmed by 3 bases and J by 0 bases, 5 bases remained unmatched. Germline values: CDR1 SGHTA, CDR2 FQGNSA. The CDR3 has 16 amino acids. The CDR3 protein is CASSFMRGVSTDTQYF. The CDR3 region has the DNA TGTGCCAGCAGCTTCATGCGGGGGGTTAGCACAGATACGCAGTATTTT.

The rearrangement uses TRBV12-3 or TRBV12-4 and TRBJ1-6; no reliable D call. This CDR3 comprises 15 residues. Trimming left V 0 bases short and J 5 bases short, with 8 bases between. Here the CDR3 reads CASSLAADDNSPLHF. The CDR3, as DNA: TGTGCCAGCAGTTTAGCCGCAGATGATAATTCACCCCTCCACTTT.

This clonotype has a handful of counts. The gene calls are TRBV12-3 or TRBV12-4 and TRBJ2-3, with D maybe TRBD1 (6 bases). V dropped 4 bases and J dropped 2 bases, with 13 bases sitting between them. The CDR3 consists of 15 residues. This CDR3 reads CASSSETGYTDTQYF. CDR3 coding DNA: TGTGCCAGCAGTTCCGAGACAGGCTACACAGATACGCAGTATTTT.

V and J are TRBV6-5 and TRBJ2-7; no firm D call. This CDR3 is 13 amino acids long. CDR1 is MNHEY and CDR2 is SVGAGI in the germline V gene. V was clipped by 6 bases and J by 0 bases, with 9 bases between them. The CDR3 DNA follows: TGTGCCAGCAGCCCCGCTGACTCCTACGAGCAGTACTTC. Protein: CASSPADSYEQYF.

As for this clonotype: This may be a read error, as it is one base from a much larger clone. The final CDR3 position lacks the conserved phenylalanine or tryptophan, pointing to a likely read error. The chain joins TRBV7-6 to TRBJ2-7; TRBD2 matches at 9 bases. The CDR3 contains 15 residues. Germline CDR1 SGHVS, CDR2 FNYEAQ. With V trimmed by 8 bases and J by 5 bases, 13 bases remained unmatched. CDR3 sequence (DNA): TGTGCCAGCGGGGGGGGGCGGGGGGGCTTCAACGAGCAGTACCTC. Residues: CASGGGRGGFNEQYL.

This clonotype was recorded a few times. The CDR3 coding sequence is TGTGCCACCAGCAGAGAAGCGCGATCACCCCTCCACTTT. This codes for CATSREARSPLHF. V is TRBV15 and J is TRBJ1-6; D is unclear. This CDR3 has 13 amino acids. V was clipped by 0 bases and J by 10 bases, with 7 bases between them. CDR1 is LNHNV, CDR2 YYDKDF, per germline (reference sequence).

This clonotype was seen repeatedly, ten times or more. The V gene is TRBV12-3 or TRBV12-4, the J gene TRBJ2-5, with TRBD1 matching 7 bases. V shed 7 bases, J shed 4 bases, and the junction held 12 bases outside the gene matches. This CDR3 comprises 15 residues. DNA of the CDR3: TGTGCCAGCACCAACCGGGTAGGGGGCAGAGAGACCCAGTACTTC. This sequence encodes CASTNRVGGRETQYF.

This clonotype showed up many times. The V call is TRBV12-3 or TRBV12-4, the J call TRBJ1-1, with D unresolved. CDR3 length: 13 residues. V dropped 8 bases and J dropped 1 base, with 11 bases sitting between them. Here the CDR3 reads CASAPWGNTEAFF. The DNA of the CDR3 is TGTGCCAGCGCTCCTTGGGGGAACACTGAAGCTTTCTTT.

This clonotype was found a few times. V and J are TRBV6-6 and TRBJ2-3, with no clear D. Germline-derived CDR1 and CDR2 are MNHNY and SVGAGI (reference sequence). The V end lost 10 bases, the J end lost 6 bases, and 11 bases lay between the germline ends. The CDR3 is 11 amino acids. CDR3 in amino acids: CATTRLDTQYF. CDR3 coding DNA: TGTGCCACTACGAGGTTGGATACGCAGTATTTT.

Here the CDR3 reads CSAPNTGPQETQYF. The CDR3 DNA reads as TGCAGTGCTCCAAATACCGGGCCGCAAGAGACCCAGTACTTC. The rearrangement joins TRBV20-1 to TRBJ2-5; D is unresolved. Per the germline V gene, CDR1 is DFQATT and CDR2 is SNEGSKA (reference sequence). V gave up 5 bases and J gave up 2 bases, with 15 bases separating them. The CDR3 totals 14 residues.

This chain uses TRBV7-2 with TRBJ2-3, with 8 bases fitting TRBD2. Trimming cost V 1 base and J 4 bases; bases outside gene matches: 4. Germline V gene data show CDR1 as SGHTA and CDR2 as FQGNSA. This CDR3 region has 15 residues. This CDR3 reads CASSLVWTSSDTQYF. The DNA of the CDR3 is TGTGCCAGCAGCTTAGTTTGGACTAGCTCAGATACGCAGTATTTT.

Many counts were recorded for this clonotype. The CDR3 spells CAISGEEGYRTDTQYF. The DNA of the CDR3 is TGTGCCATCAGTGGAGAAGAAGGGTATCGGACAGATACGCAGTATTTT. The chain employs TRBV10-3 and TRBJ2-3; D not resolved. Germline CDR1 and CDR2: ENHRY and SYGVKD. V lost 4 bases and J 3 bases, leaving 17 bases between the germline ends. The CDR3 has 16 amino acids.

This clonotype was observed at least ten times. This chain connects TRBV15 to TRBJ1-1; 7 bases map to TRBD1. Germline-derived CDR1 and CDR2 are LNHNV and YYDKDF (reference sequence). The CDR3 loop spans 15 amino acids. Unmatched junction bases numbered 2, after V lost 1 base and J lost 0 bases. This CDR3 is CATSRGDRLNTEAFF. The DNA for the CDR3 is TGTGCCACCAGCAGAGGGGACAGATTGAACACTGAAGCTTTCTTT.

This clonotype was recorded many times. The chain uses TRBV7-2 and TRBJ2-5, with a weak D call TRBD1 (7 bases). Germline lookup yields CDR1 SGHTA and CDR2 FQGNSA. V lost 5 bases to trimming and J lost 9 bases, with 19 bases between them. The CDR3 loop spans 14 amino acids. The CDR3 nucleotides read TGTGCCAGCAGCCACAGGGGTCAGGGGGAGGCCCAGTACTTC. Translating it yields CASSHRGQGEAQYF.

This clonotype has a count of ten or more. The V call is TRBV10-3, the J call TRBJ2-3; D might be TRBD2 (5 bases). The ends were cut back, 8 bases at V and 3 bases at J, with 18 bases in the middle. Germline values: CDR1 ENHRY, CDR2 SYGVKD. The CDR3 loop spans 15 amino acids. Written as DNA, the CDR3 is TGTGCCATCGGGTCCTCCAGGCGGGTGACAGATACGCAGTATTTT. Translated: CAIGSSRRVTDTQYF.

This clonotype has just a few counts. This chain connects TRBV27 to TRBJ2-3; 7 bases agree with TRBD2. Germline V gene sequence: CDR1 MNHEY, CDR2 SMNVEV (reference sequence). J lost 4 bases, V lost 7 bases, and 8 bases had no gene match. This CDR3 spans 14 amino acids. This chain's CDR3 is CASTPTTSPDTQYF. DNA of the CDR3: TGTGCCAGCACCCCCACGACTAGCCCAGATACGCAGTATTTT.

The V call is TRBV7-2, the J call TRBJ2-3, with TRBD1 as a possible D gene (6 bases). The CDR3 spans 13 residues. Germline CDR1 SGHTA, CDR2 FQGNSA. The germline V and J ends were trimmed by 5 bases and 8 bases, with 14 bases remaining between them. The CDR3 protein is CASSLEGVGTQYF. As DNA, the CDR3 is TGTGCCAGCAGCCTAGAGGGGGTCGGTACGCAGTATTTT.

In this sample, this clonotype turned up many times. The chain employs TRBV7-2 and TRBJ2-1, with TRBD2 as a possible D gene (5 bases). The CDR3 runs to 15 residues. V was trimmed by 5 bases and J by 9 bases, leaving 20 bases between them. Germline V CDR1 and CDR2: SGHTA, FQGNSA. CDR3 in amino acids: CASSLGLLPSGEQFF. The CDR3 DNA reads TGTGCCAGCAGCCTTGGACTCCTTCCCAGTGGTGAGCAGTTCTTC.

V is TRBV30 and J is TRBJ1-1; 8 nucleotides match TRBD1. The CDR3 is made up of 15 amino acids. V lost 5 bases and J lost 4; bases outside the gene matches: 12. CDR1 and CDR2 (germline): GTSNPN, SVGIG (reference sequence). CDR3 loop: CAWESFRGPGTEAFF. In DNA form, the CDR3 reads TGTGCCTGGGAATCCTTCAGGGGGCCGGGCACTGAAGCTTTCTTT.